This T cell receptor (beta chain) comes out of a study of blood T cell repertoires in COVID-19 (dated by TCRdb to the early 2020s). With respect to the entire study: Samples from collaborators originated in the United States, Italy and Spain and spanned both the acute and convalescent phases of COVID-19. The samples were drawn from the first 160 participants of the ongoing ImmuneRACE study and from 1,254 subjects provided by 6 global collaborators. The material from the prospective study consisted of cDNA or gDNA derived from T cells, B-cell-depleted T cells, or PBMCs. Subjects who had been exposed to COVID-19, were actively infected with it, or had recovered from it provided the deeply sampled blood TCRbeta repertoires that made up the dataset. The repertoires were released in a freely available public database meant as a resource for research on the immune response to SARS-CoV-2. A de-identified subject ID, COVID-19 status, age in years and sex were almost always included in the sample metadata. HLA class I and class II types, where available, came from metadata supplied by the sample provider rather than from assay-based typing. Beyond this particular receptor, the publication reports: The quantity of clinical and demographic metadata differed by source and by participant and was supplied without curation.

The CDR3 runs 14 residues from the cysteine to the phenylalanine. Only the CDR3 region is kept as DNA, spanning 42 bases read in frame from base 1. V lost 6 bases and J lost 2 bases; the stretch between them is 14 bases long. The germline V gene (reference sequence) gives CDR1 as SGHNT and CDR2 as YYREEE. The table lists this clone with a few counts. Its antigen is currently not known. Per-base qualities were not stored, and no clone one base away is much larger. The immunoSEQ Assay, a bias-controlled multiplex PCR, was used to amplify TCRbeta CDR3 regions from genomic DNA. In the paper's pipeline: Within the assay, amplification of reference gene primers was used to estimate how many nucleated cells each sample contained. Sequence reads were collapsed and filtered to measure the absolute abundance of every unique TCRbeta CDR3 rearrangement. For each sample, productive Simpson clonality was calculated by taking the square root of Simpson's diversity index across productive rearrangements. Here the immuneACCESS table is served through TCRdb, limited to in-frame sequences with V and J called. Missing clones are a known gap in these copies; in checked studies unresolved V genes cover under half, and the rest lacks a known reason. The V and J calls and the clone size are those of that table, but D and trimming were determined from the DNA. This sample comprises under 250,000 clones, 75% to 90% of them detected only once. About 3% of the sample is held by the ten biggest clonotypes.

Participants in the prospective study were enrolled through a virtual design, were aged roughly 18 to 90 years, and lived in 24 United States geographic areas. To assign participants to cohorts, the prospective study relied on clinical history that participants themselves reported in a screening survey and a study questionnaire. In the prospective study, whole blood, serum and a nasopharyngeal or oropharyngeal swab were collected from each participant by mobile phlebotomists. Participants in the prospective study had the option to provide additional blood draws and questionnaires over a roughly 2-month period. Before DNA extraction, prospective study blood samples were shipped either frozen or at room temperature.

This chain is built from TRBV5-4 and TRBJ1-2, with no confidently assigned D gene. Specimen: PBMCs or T cells enriched from blood (not recorded which). The sequence derives from a woman aged 18-29 years in a cohort exposed to, infected with or recovered from COVID-19 (not recorded which). The sequenced DNA is TGTGCCAGCACGCGGGGAGGAGTAAACTATGGCTACACCTTC. It translates to CASTRGGVNYGYTF.